Sequencing of this T cell receptor beta chain was carried out in a study of human T cells and chemical hapten exposure. Time point in this sample: patch test 1, 2 weeks after DPC sensitization. Treatment meaning: therapeutic diphenylcyclopropenone sensitization with weekly scalp DPC. The junction had 12 bases not matched to a gene; V was cut back by 5 bases and J by 6 bases. CDR1 and CDR2 (germline): SGHTA, FQGNSA. The CDR3 is 15 residues long. This clonotype turned up a few times. TCRdb itself ran the RACE reads through MiXCR, one entry per CDR3 protein. The sample lists around 380,000 distinct CDR3 sequences, around 4.8% occurring once.

The genes are TRBV7-2 and TRBJ1-2, with TRBD1 identical over 7 bases. The sample in question was whole blood, obtained in connection with sensitization to the hapten diphenylcyclopropenone (DPC). The TCR originated in a woman aged 45-60 years with alopecia areata. Some clones in this sample may be carry-over from other donors' samples. This chain's CDR3 is CASSPDMGTVNGYTF. CDR3 DNA: TGTGCCAGCAGCCCAGATATGGGGACAGTTAATGGCTACACCTTC.